This TCR beta chain was sequenced in a study of PD-L1 blockade in urothelial cancer. As for the study in general: Blood samples contained a median 141,255 T cells.

A spike-in of synthetic TCR analog templates was added to each PCR. The protocol was immunoSEQ multiplex PCR, while the TCRdb copy is restricted to in-frame clones and leaves out a portion. Among about 50,000 clones listed, approximately 81% were seen once. V gave up 7 bases and J gave up 0 bases; unmatched junction bases: 3. CDR3 size: 17 residues. Germline V gene lookup returns CDR1 WSHSY and CDR2 SAAADI. Time point in this sample: peripheral blood 6 weeks after treatment start. The sequence came from a man aged 70 or older with urothelial cancer. The sequences come from PBMCs, collected around atezolizumab (anti-PD-L1) treatment. The chain carries TRBV10-2 and TRBJ2-1; TRBD2 agrees at 16 bases. The CDR3 region has the DNA TGCGCCAGCACCGGGACTAGCGGGAGGGGCTCCTACAATGAGCAGTTCTTC. Residues: CASTGTSGRGSYNEQFF.